This TCR beta chain was captured in a study of T-cell memory formation after mild COVID-19. Study as a whole: TCR clusters were mostly donor specific.

For this clonotype: The antigen remains unidentified.

Study-level findings and limits: Nothing confirmed that second-wave clones peaking on day 37 were specific for SARS-CoV-2. Researchers found some responding clones in pre-infection memory, a sign that cross-reactive memory joined.

CDR3 length: 15 residues. The germline V gene has CDR1 SGHVS and CDR2 FQNEAQ. J gave up 5 bases and V 5 bases, and 6 bases lay outside the gene matches. Barcoded TCR alpha and TCR beta cDNA libraries with UMIs came from 5'RACE using constant-segment primers. Via MiXCR, TCRdb re-called the 5' RACE reads, giving one row per CDR3 protein. The repertoire consists of 350,000 to 500,000 distinct CDR3 sequences, with 20% occurring once and the leading ten covering around 8.4%. The chain joins TRBV7-8 to TRBJ2-2, with 9 bases matching TRBD2. The source material was PBMCs or a T cell subset sorted from them (not recorded which). The receptor's source is an adult woman who had mild COVID-19 (a few samples of this study predate the infection). Cell type and time point are not known. The CDR3 is CASSVGLAFTGELFF. For the CDR3, the DNA is TGTGCCAGCAGCGTGGGACTAGCTTTTACCGGGGAGCTGTTTTTT.